These 11 T cell receptor beta chains came from one sample sequenced in a study of identical twins. One entry per CDR3 protein, called by TCRdb with MiXCR from the 5' RACE reads. The data contain about 690,000 distinct CDR3 sequences, around 5.7% of them singletons. Sequenced sample: naive T cells sorted from blood. Every receptor here comes from a man aged 18 to 29 in good health.

This clonotype has only a few counts. The rearrangement joins TRBV5-1 to TRBJ2-6; D perhaps matches TRBD1 (6 bases). The V and J ends lost 3 bases and 0 bases respectively, with 16 bases between them. From germline, CDR1 is SGHRS and CDR2 YFSETQ. The CDR3 is made up of 18 amino acids. In DNA form, the CDR3 reads TGCGCCAGCAGCTCGCAGGACAGCCCCTCCTCTGGGGCCAACGTCCTGACTTTC. Translation gives CASSSQDSPSSGANVLTF. Full variable domain (remainder filled in from reference TRBV5-1 and TRBJ2-6): KAGVTQTPRYLIKTRGQQVTLSCSPISGHRSVSWYQQTPGQGLQFLFEYFSETQRNKGNFPGRFSGRQFSNSRSEMNVSTLELGDSALYLCASSSQDSPSSGANVLTFGAGSRLTVL.

This clonotype was picked up many times. V and J are TRBV29-1 and TRBJ1-1; no reliable D call. CDR3 size: 11 residues. V lost 7 bases, J lost 1 base, and 7 bases lay in between. Germline CDR1 and CDR2: SQVTM and ANQGSEA. The CDR3 nucleotides read TGCAGCGCCACCGAGAACACTGAAGCTTTCTTT. Amino acids: CSATENTEAFF.

This clonotype has ten or more counts. The V gene is TRBV10-3, the J gene TRBJ1-5; D is undetermined. CDR3 length: 15 residues. Germline V gene sequence: CDR1 ENHRY, CDR2 SYGVKD. The V end lost 0 bases, the J end lost 8 bases, and 14 bases lay between the germline ends. The CDR3 nucleotides are TGTGCCATCAGTGAGTCGAAGTGGGGAACCGAGCCCCAGCATTTT. It codes for CAISESKWGTEPQHF.

This clonotype is a singleton in its sample. Given the absence of the conserved phenylalanine or tryptophan at the CDR3 end, a read error is likely. V is TRBV19 and J is TRBJ1-6, with a possible D match to TRBD1 (5 bases). V lost 3 bases, J lost 7 bases, and 10 bases lay in between. Germline-derived CDR1 and CDR2 are LNHDA and SQIVND (reference sequence). The CDR3 runs to 14 residues. The CDR3 sequence: CASSMGLQNSPLHC. CDR3 nucleotide sequence: TGTGCCAGTAGTATGGGACTGCAGAATTCACCCCTCCACTGT.

The J gene is TRBJ1-6, the V gene TRBV12-3 or TRBV12-4; D gene uncertain. Between the trimmed V and J ends, which lost 5 bases and 15 bases, there was a span of 20 bases. The CDR3 extends over 14 amino acids. In nucleotides, the CDR3 is TGTGCCAGCAGTCCCTATCCCGGGTCAGTAGTCCTCCACTTT. Translation: CASSPYPGSVVLHF.

This clonotype was seen ten or more times. The chain has TRBV12-3 or TRBV12-4 and TRBJ2-5; no firm D call. Trimming left V 5 bases short and J 5 bases short, with 18 bases between. The CDR3 is 15 amino acids. DNA for the CDR3: TGTGCCAGCAGTCCCCCACGACCTATCGGCGAGACCCAGTACTTC. Translation gives CASSPPRPIGETQYF.

This clonotype was seen at least ten times. The V and J genes are TRBV5-6 and TRBJ2-7; perhaps TRBD1 as D (6 bases). Germline V CDR1 and CDR2: SGHDT, YYEEEE. The CDR3 contains 12 residues. Trimming shortened V by 6 bases and J by 6 bases, and 13 bases separated the two germline ends. CDR3 DNA sequence: TGTGCCAGCAAACCGGGACACGCCGAGCAGTACGTC. Protein: CASKPGHAEQYV.

This clonotype has at least ten counts. The V gene is TRBV10-3, the J gene TRBJ1-5; D unresolved. The germline gives CDR1 ENHRY, CDR2 SYGVKD. Trimming removed 8 bases from V and 8 bases from J, with 16 bases in between. This CDR3 is 13 amino acids long. The CDR3 bases are TGTGCCATCCATAGGACTAGAAGTGAGCCCCAGCATTTT. Translating it yields CAIHRTRSEPQHF.

This clonotype was detected ten times or more. This rearrangement joins TRBV28 to TRBJ2-1; 9 bases match TRBD1. CDR1 and CDR2 from the germline V gene are MDHEN and SYDVKM. CDR3 length equals 15 residues. After removal of 5 bases from V and 1 base from J, the junction contained 3 bases not matched to a gene. CDR3: CASSEDRGSYNEQFF. The CDR3 nucleotides read TGTGCCAGCAGTGAAGACAGGGGGTCCTACAATGAGCAGTTCTTC.

The gene calls are TRBV7-9 and TRBJ1-4; D call uncertain. CDR1 is SEHNR and CDR2 is FQNEAQ in the germline V gene (reference sequence). Between the trimmed V and J ends, which lost 5 bases and 6 bases, there was a span of 19 bases. The CDR3 has 16 residues. In DNA form, the CDR3 reads TGTGCCAGCAGCCCCGGGAAAGGGATCGTGCATGAAAAACTGTTTTTT. Translating gives CASSPGKGIVHEKLFF.

V and J are TRBV6-5 and TRBJ1-3; a possible D gene is TRBD1 (5 bases). Germline V CDR1 and CDR2: MNHEY, SVGAGI. The germline V and J ends were trimmed by 0 bases and 6 bases, with 18 bases remaining between them. This CDR3 comprises 17 residues. This CDR3 reads CASSYSFVGQRTNTIYF. The CDR3 DNA follows: TGTGCCAGCAGTTACTCCTTCGTGGGGCAGAGGACAAACACCATATATTTT.